This TCR beta chain was documented in a study of cytomegalovirus exposure and HLA in healthy donors. PCR primers comprised 60 Vbeta and 13 Jbeta primers. Libraries were prepared by immunoSEQ multiplex PCR; TCRdb keeps only in-frame clonotypes and omits some of them. In the table there are around 200,000 clones, around 79% of which are singletons. A word on this clone: Its antigen is not identified.

General study results and limits: Follow-up analysis found HLA locus-dependent TCR association rates, highest for DRB1 and lowest for HLA-C. At a 0.05 false discovery rate, a later analysis found some 18,000 TCR beta sequences to be associated with HLA alleles.

V lost 2 bases to trimming and J lost 6 bases, with 14 bases between them. CDR3 length equals 13 residues. The germline V gene has CDR1 SQVTM and CDR2 ANQGSEA. The receptor comes from a woman younger than 45 in good health and CMV-seropositive. V is TRBV29-1 and J is TRBJ2-7, with a weak D call TRBD2 (6 bases). What was sequenced was PBMCs. CDR3 nucleotide sequence: TGCAGCGTTGAAAAGGGAATGCGGGGCGAGCAGTACTTC. Encoded protein: CSVEKGMRGEQYF.